This TCR beta chain emerged from a study of beta chain features in type 1 diabetes. On the study more broadly: Examination spanned approximately 110 million sorted cells from all samples.

Points from the study as a whole: Reads derived from cDNA could over-represent cells showing high TCR expression.

Notes on this clone: Its antigen is not known.

Cells sorted by CD45RO/CCR7/CD25/CD127/CD95/CD27 comprised CD4+ naive, central memory, regulatory and stem cell-like memory cells. The whole isolated RNA underwent reverse transcription, so sequencing captured expressed TCRB transcripts. Data came from immunoSEQ multiplex PCR; TCRdb stores just in-frame clones and leaves some out. The sample holds roughly 300,000 clones, approximately 8.2% seen once. CDR3 size: 17 residues. V lost 6 bases to trimming and J lost 2 bases, with 17 bases between them. Germline-derived CDR1 and CDR2 are MNHNS and SASEGT. The receptor was derived from a woman between 18 and 29 years old in good health. Sequencing used central memory CD4+ T cells from blood. The V and J genes are TRBV6-1 and TRBJ2-6; D is tentatively TRBD1 or TRBD2 (6 bases each). As DNA, the CDR3 is TGTGCCAGCAGCGAATGGGGGGCGGGCGCTGGGGCCAACGTCCTGACTTTC. Translating it yields CASSEWGAGAGANVLTF.